The source of this T cell receptor beta chain is a study of PD-L1 blockade in urothelial cancer. The CDR3 sequence is 20 residues long. Data came from immunoSEQ multiplex PCR; TCRdb stores just in-frame clones and leaves some out. The sample holds around 50,000 clones, roughly 80% seen once. The time point: pretreatment peripheral blood. Study-wide findings and caveats: Pretreatment clonality of the blood TCR repertoire below the median was predictive of superior survival.

In the case of this clone: Its antigen is as yet unknown.

The sequencing here drew on PBMCs, taken around atezolizumab (anti-PD-L1) treatment. The V and J genes are TRBV21-1 and TRBJ2-3; the table's TRBD2 call for D was not verified on the DNA. TRBV21-1 is a documented pseudogene. This TCR was recovered from a man aged 45-65 years with urothelial cancer. This CDR3 is CASSSDRQRLAGETTDTQYF. CDR3 nucleotides: TGTGCCAGCAGCTCCGACAGGCAGAGACTAGCGGGGGAAACCACAGATACGCAGTATTTT.